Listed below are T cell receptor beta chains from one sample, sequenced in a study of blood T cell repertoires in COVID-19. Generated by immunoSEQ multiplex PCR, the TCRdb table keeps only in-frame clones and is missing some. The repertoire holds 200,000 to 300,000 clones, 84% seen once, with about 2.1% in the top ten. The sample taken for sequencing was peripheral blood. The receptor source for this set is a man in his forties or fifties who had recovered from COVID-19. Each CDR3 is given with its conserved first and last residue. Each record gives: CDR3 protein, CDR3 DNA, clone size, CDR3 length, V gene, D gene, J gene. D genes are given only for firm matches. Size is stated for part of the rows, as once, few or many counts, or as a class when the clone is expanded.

CDR3: CASSPRTSGDTDTQYF
DNA: TGTGCCAGCAGCCCCCGGACTAGCGGCGACACAGATACGCAGTATTTT
size: .
length: 16
V: TRBV5-4
D: TRBD2
J: TRBJ2-3

CDR3: CASRESPGVGNEQFF
DNA: TGTGCCAGCAGGGAATCCCCAGGGGTTGGCAATGAGCAGTTCTTC
size: .
length: 15
V: TRBV2
D: .
J: TRBJ2-1

CDR3: CASSWDRGGYGYTF
DNA: TGTGCCAGCAGCTGGGACAGGGGCGGCTATGGCTACACCTTC
size: .
length: 14
V: TRBV7-2
D: TRBD1
J: TRBJ1-2

CDR3: CASSLGQFNEQFF
DNA: TGTGCCAGCAGCTTAGGGCAGTTCAATGAGCAGTTCTTC
size: .
length: 13
V: TRBV7-2
D: .
J: TRBJ2-1

CDR3: CATSDPGTGQETQYF
DNA: TGTGCCACCAGTGACCCCGGGACAGGCCAAGAGACCCAGTACTTC
size: .
length: 15
V: TRBV24-1
D: TRBD1
J: TRBJ2-5

CDR3: CASSFLAGADTEAFF
DNA: TGTGCCAGCAGCTTCCTTGCGGGCGCTGACACTGAAGCTTTCTTT
size: .
length: 15
V: TRBV5-5
D: .
J: TRBJ1-1

CDR3: CATARGAGADTQYF
DNA: TGTGCCACCGCGCGGGGGGCCGGTGCAGATACGCAGTATTTT
size: .
length: 14
V: TRBV19
D: TRBD2
J: TRBJ2-3

CDR3: CASTLRPLFGEQFF
DNA: TGTGCCAGCACCCTCCGTCCTCTGTTCGGGGAGCAGTTCTTC
size: .
length: 14
V: TRBV7-8
D: .
J: TRBJ2-1

CDR3: CAISDWHTEAFF
DNA: TGTGCCATCAGTGACTGGCACACTGAAGCTTTCTTT
size: .
length: 12
V: TRBV10-3
D: .
J: TRBJ1-1

CDR3: CASSESQGSTGELFF
DNA: TGTGCCAGCAGTGAATCCCAGGGGAGCACCGGGGAGCTGTTTTTT
size: medium-sized
length: 15
V: TRBV6-1
D: .
J: TRBJ2-2

CDR3: CASSLRGLEQYF
DNA: TGTGCCAGCAGTTTGCGCGGGCTCGAGCAGTACTTC
size: .
length: 12
V: TRBV12-3/TRBV12-4
D: .
J: TRBJ2-7

CDR3: CASSGQAEGYTF
DNA: TGTGCCAGCAGTGGACAGGCGGAAGGCTACACCTTC
size: .
length: 12
V: TRBV7-2
D: TRBD1
J: TRBJ1-2

CDR3: CASSPRGASYEQYF
DNA: TGTGCCAGCAGCCCCCGGGGGGCCTCCTACGAGCAGTACTTC
size: once
length: 14
V: TRBV6-5
D: .
J: TRBJ2-7

CDR3: CASSTRNSGNTEAFF
DNA: TGTGCCAGCAGTACTCGGAATAGCGGGAACACTGAAGCTTTCTTT
size: .
length: 15
V: TRBV6-5
D: .
J: TRBJ1-1

CDR3: CASSPRSIQGEQYF
DNA: TGTGCCAGCTCACCCCGATCGATTCAGGGGGAGCAGTACTTC
size: once
length: 14
V: TRBV18
D: .
J: TRBJ2-7

CDR3: CASSAPLAGAETQYF
DNA: TGTGCCAGCAGCGCCCCCCTAGCGGGAGCGGAGACCCAGTACTTC
size: few
length: 15
V: TRBV9
D: TRBD2
J: TRBJ2-5

CDR3: CASSLGTGEMREQYF
DNA: TGCGCCAGCAGCTTGGGCACAGGGGAGATGAGAGAGCAGTACTTC
size: .
length: 15
V: TRBV5-1
D: TRBD1
J: TRBJ2-7

CDR3: CASSQVAGAVEQFF
DNA: TGTGCCAGCAGCCAAGTAGCGGGGGCAGTTGAGCAGTTCTTC
size: once
length: 14
V: TRBV3-1/TRBV3-2
D: TRBD2
J: TRBJ2-1

CDR3: CASSPYPWGEQETQYF
DNA: TGTGCCAGCAGCCCCTACCCCTGGGGAGAACAAGAGACCCAGTACTTC
size: .
length: 16
V: TRBV27
D: .
J: TRBJ2-5

CDR3: CASSYSQGSSYEQYF
DNA: TGTGCCAGCAGTTACTCGCAGGGGAGCTCCTACGAGCAGTACTTC
size: once
length: 15
V: TRBV6-6
D: .
J: TRBJ2-7

CDR3: CASSTRAHYNEQFF
DNA: TGTGCCAGTAGTACGAGGGCCCATTACAATGAGCAGTTCTTC
size: .
length: 14
V: TRBV19
D: .
J: TRBJ2-1

CDR3: CASSRGISSTDTQYF
DNA: TGTGCCAGCAGCCGGGGGATATCTAGCACAGATACGCAGTATTTT
size: .
length: 15
V: TRBV11-2
D: .
J: TRBJ2-3

CDR3: CASSETGSGRGLDIQYF
DNA: TGTGCCAGCAGTGAAACGGGCTCGGGCAGGGGTCTAGACATTCAGTACTTC
size: .
length: 17
V: TRBV2
D: .
J: TRBJ2-4

CDR3: CASSYSRTGMSDEQFF
DNA: TGTGCCAGCAGTTACTCCAGGACAGGGATGTCCGATGAGCAGTTCTTC
size: .
length: 16
V: TRBV6-5
D: TRBD1
J: TRBJ2-1

CDR3: CASSSQGNYGYTF
DNA: TGTGCCAGCAGTTCTCAGGGGAACTATGGCTACACCTTC
size: once
length: 13
V: TRBV2
D: .
J: TRBJ1-2